This entry describes one T cell receptor beta chain. Repertoires were generated with immunoSEQ multiplex PCR, while TCRdb's copy carries only in-frame clones and drops some. Found here are about 29,000 clones, about 92% of them singletons; the top ten hold 5.7%. CDR3 length: 17 amino acids. The V segment lost 3 bases and the J segment 6 bases; nucleotides outside the gene matches: 11. Germline V CDR1 and CDR2: SGDLS, YYNGEE. The sample is drawn from a study of T cell changes during pregnancy in multiple sclerosis. The receptor's source is a female donor with multiple sclerosis, enrolled in a pregnancy study. This chain uses TRBV9 with TRBJ2-3, with 12 bases aligning to TRBD2. Source: CD8+ T cells from peripheral blood mononuclear cells, taken before pregnancy. Here the CDR3 reads CASSGDLAGGPGDTQYF. CDR3 in DNA: TGTGCCAGCAGCGGAGACCTAGCGGGAGGGCCGGGGGATACGCAGTATTTT.